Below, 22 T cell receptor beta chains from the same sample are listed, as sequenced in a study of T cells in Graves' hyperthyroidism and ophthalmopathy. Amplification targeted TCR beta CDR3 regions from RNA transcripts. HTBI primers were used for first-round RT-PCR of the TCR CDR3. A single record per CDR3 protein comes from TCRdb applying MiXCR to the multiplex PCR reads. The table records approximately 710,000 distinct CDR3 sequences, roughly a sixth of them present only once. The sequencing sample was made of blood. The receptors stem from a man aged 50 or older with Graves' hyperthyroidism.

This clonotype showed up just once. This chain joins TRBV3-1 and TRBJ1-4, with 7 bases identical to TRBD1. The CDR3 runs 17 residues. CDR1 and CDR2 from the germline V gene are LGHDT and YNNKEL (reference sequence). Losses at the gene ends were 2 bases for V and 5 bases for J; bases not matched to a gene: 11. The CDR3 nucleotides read TGTGCCAGCAGCCAATCCGGGAGACAGGGAGCAAATGAAAAACTGTTTTTT. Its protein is CASSQSGRQGANEKLFF.

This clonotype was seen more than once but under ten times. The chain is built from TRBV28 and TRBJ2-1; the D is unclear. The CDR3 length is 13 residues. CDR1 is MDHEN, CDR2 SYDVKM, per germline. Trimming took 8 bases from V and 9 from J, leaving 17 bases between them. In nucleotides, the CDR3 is TGTGCCAGCCCCGGGCCACTTAATGGTGAGCAGTTCTTC. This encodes CASPGPLNGEQFF.

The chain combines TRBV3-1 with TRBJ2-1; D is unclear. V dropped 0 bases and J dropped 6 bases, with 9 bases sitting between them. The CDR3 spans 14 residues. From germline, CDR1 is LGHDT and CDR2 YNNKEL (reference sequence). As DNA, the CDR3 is TGTGCCAGCAGCCAAGATCCGGCAACCAATGAGCAGTTCTTC. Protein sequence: CASSQDPATNEQFF.

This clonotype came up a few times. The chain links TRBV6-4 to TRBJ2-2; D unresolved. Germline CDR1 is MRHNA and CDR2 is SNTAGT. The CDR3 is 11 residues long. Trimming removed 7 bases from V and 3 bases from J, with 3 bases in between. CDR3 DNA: TGTGCCAGCAAATACACCGGGGAGCTGTTTTTT. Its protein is CASKYTGELFF.

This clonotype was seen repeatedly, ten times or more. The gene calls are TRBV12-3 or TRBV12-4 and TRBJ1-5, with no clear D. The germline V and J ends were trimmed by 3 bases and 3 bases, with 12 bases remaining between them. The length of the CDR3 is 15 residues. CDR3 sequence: CASSLRSGVNQPQHF. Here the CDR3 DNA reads TGTGCCAGCAGTTTGCGTTCTGGGGTCAATCAGCCCCAGCATTTT.

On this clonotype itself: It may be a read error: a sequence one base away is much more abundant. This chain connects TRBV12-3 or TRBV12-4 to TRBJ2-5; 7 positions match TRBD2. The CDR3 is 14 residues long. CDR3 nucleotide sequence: TGTGCCAGCAGGCCTTCGAACGCGGGAGTAACCCAGTCCTTC. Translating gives CASRPSNAGVTQSF.

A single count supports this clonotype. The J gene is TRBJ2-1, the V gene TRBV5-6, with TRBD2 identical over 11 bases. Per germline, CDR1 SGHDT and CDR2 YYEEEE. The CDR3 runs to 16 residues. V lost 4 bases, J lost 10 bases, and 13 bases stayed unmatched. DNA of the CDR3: TGTGCCAGCAGCCTCCCACTAGCGGGAGTAACGGGGGAGCAGTTCTTC. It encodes CASSLPLAGVTGEQFF.

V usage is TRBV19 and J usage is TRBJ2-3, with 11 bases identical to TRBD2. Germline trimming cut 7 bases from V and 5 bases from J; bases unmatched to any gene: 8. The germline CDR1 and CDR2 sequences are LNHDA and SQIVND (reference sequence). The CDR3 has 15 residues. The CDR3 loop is CASNPLAGVGDTQYF. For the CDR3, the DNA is TGTGCCAGTAACCCACTAGCGGGAGTAGGAGATACGCAGTATTTT.

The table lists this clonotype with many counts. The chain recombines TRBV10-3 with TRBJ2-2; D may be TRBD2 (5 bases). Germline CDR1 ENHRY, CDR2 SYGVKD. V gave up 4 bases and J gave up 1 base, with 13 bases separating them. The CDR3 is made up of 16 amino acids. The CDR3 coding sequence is TGTGCCATCAGTGGGAGGACTGCCGGGAACACCGGGGAGCTGTTTTTT. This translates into CAISGRTAGNTGELFF.

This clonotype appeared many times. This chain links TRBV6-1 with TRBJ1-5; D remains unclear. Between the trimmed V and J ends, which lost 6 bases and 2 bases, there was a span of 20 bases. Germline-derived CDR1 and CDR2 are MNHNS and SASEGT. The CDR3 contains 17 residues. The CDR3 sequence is CASSPRAPEARNQPQHF. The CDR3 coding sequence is TGTGCCAGCAGCCCTCGGGCCCCAGAGGCTCGCAATCAGCCCCAGCATTTT.

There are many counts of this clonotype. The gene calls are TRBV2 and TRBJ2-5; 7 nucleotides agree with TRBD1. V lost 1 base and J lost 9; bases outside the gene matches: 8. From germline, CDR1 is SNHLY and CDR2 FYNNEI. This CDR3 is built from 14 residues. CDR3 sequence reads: CASSEVTGSGAQYF. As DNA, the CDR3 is TGTGCCAGCAGTGAAGTGACAGGGTCTGGTGCCCAGTACTTC.

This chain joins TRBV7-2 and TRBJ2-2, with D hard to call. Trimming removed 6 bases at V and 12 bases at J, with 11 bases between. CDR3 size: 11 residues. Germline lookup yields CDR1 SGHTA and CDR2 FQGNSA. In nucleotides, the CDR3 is TGTGCCAGCAGTGTTCCCTGGCAGCTGTTTTTT. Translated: CASSVPWQLFF.

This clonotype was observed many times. The CDR3 DNA reads TGCGCCAGCAACCCGGGGGGCAGCACAGATACGCAGTATTTT. Its protein is CASNPGGSTDTQYF. V and J are TRBV5-1 and TRBJ2-3, with a possible D match to TRBD2 (7 bases). V dropped 6 bases and J dropped 0 bases, with 11 bases sitting between them. This CDR3 contains 14 residues. CDR1 and CDR2 from the germline V gene are SGHRS and YFSETQ.

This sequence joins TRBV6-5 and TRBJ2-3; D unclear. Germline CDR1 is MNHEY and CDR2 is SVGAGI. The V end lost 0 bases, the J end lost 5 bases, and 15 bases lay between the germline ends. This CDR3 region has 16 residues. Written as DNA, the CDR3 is TGTGCCAGCAGTTACTCCCGGCTATCAAGTCAAGATACGCAGTATTTT. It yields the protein CASSYSRLSSQDTQYF.

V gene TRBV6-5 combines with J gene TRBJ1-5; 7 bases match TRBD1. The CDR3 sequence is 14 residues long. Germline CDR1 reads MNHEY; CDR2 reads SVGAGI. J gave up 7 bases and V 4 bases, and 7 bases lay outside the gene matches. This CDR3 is CASSSPGQMQPQHF. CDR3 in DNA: TGTGCCAGCAGTTCCCCGGGACAGATGCAGCCCCAGCATTTT.

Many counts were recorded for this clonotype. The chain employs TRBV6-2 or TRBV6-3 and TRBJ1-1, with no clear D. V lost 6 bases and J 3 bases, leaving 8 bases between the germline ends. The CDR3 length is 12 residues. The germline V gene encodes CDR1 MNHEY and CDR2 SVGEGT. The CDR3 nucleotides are TGTGCCAGCAGGGTGCAGCACACTGAAGCTTTCTTT. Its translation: CASRVQHTEAFF.

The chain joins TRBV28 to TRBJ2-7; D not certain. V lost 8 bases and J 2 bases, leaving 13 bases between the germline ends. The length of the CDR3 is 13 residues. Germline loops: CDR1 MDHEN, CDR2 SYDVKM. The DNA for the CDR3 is TGTGCCAGCTACGCGGAAGGAACCTACGAGCAGTACTTC. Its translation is CASYAEGTYEQYF.

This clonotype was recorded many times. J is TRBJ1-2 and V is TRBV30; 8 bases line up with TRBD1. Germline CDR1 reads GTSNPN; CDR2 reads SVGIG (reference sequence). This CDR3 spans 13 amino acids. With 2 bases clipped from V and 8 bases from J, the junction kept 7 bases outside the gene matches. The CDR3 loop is CAWSRQGMGGYTF. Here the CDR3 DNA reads TGTGCCTGGAGTAGACAGGGGATGGGGGGCTACACCTTC.

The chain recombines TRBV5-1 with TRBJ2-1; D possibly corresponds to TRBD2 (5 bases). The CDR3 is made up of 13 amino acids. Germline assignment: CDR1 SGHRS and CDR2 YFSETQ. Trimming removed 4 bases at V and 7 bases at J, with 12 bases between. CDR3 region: CASSVQAGNEQFF. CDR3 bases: TGCGCCAGCAGCGTCCAGGCGGGTAATGAGCAGTTCTTC.

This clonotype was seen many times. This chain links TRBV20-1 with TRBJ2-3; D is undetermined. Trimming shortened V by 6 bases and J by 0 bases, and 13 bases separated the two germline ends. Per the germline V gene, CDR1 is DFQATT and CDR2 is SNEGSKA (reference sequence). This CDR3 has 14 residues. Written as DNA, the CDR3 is TGCAGTGCCAATTTGGTCCGAAGCACAGATACGCAGTATTTT. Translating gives CSANLVRSTDTQYF.

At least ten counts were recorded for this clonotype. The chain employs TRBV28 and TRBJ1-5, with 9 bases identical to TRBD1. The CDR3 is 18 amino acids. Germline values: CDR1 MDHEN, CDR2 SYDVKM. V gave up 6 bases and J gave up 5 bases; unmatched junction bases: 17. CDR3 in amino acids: CASRLGPGQGMVDQPQHF. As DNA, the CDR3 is TGTGCCAGCAGATTAGGCCCAGGACAGGGGATGGTCGATCAGCCCCAGCATTTT.

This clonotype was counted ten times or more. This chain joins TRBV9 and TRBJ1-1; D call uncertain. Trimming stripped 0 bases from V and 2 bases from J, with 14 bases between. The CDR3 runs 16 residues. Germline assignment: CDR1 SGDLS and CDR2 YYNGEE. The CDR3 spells CASSVEVAGGNTEAFF. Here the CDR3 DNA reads TGTGCCAGCAGCGTAGAAGTTGCAGGAGGAAACACTGAAGCTTTCTTT.